Detailed here is one T cell receptor (beta chain). Its matching antigen is unknown. These data are taken from a study of cytomegalovirus exposure and HLA in healthy donors. Study conclusions and caveats: It was only CMV serostatus that was available as immune exposure information. A later analysis linked a missense variant in DCLRE1C to the trimming of TCR beta V and J genes.

The PCR employed 60 Vbeta primers together with 13 Jbeta primers. The table came from immunoSEQ multiplex PCR; TCRdb's copy has only in-frame clones and leaves some out. The specimen's table records approximately 110,000 clones. The CDR3 contains 17 residues. J gave up 3 bases and V 0 bases, and 14 bases lay outside the gene matches. Germline V CDR1 and CDR2: GTSNPN, SVGIG (reference sequence). Healthy bone marrow donors made up the donor group. The sequence came from a man between 18 and 29 years old in good health and CMV-seronegative. The chain employs TRBV30 and TRBJ2-7, with 7 nucleotides matching TRBD1. Sequencing was done on a sample of PBMCs. The CDR3 loop reads CAWSVLIGRGTLYEQYF. CDR3 in DNA: TGTGCCTGGAGTGTACTTATTGGCAGGGGGACGCTCTACGAGCAGTACTTC.